The next 3 T cell receptor beta chains were all read from a single sample in a study of regulatory T cells in long-lasting Graves disease. Time point reported: newly diagnosed GD, antithyroid drugs for less than 3 months. Isolated PBMC RNA provided the starting material for the TCR library. Arm-PCR of CDR3 regions and iRepertoire HTBI primers were used to build TCR beta libraries. MiXCR, run by TCRdb on the multiplex PCR reads, gives a single entry per CDR3 protein. Here the sample spans approximately 300,000 distinct CDR3 sequences, about a sixth being singletons. The sequencing used peripheral blood mononuclear cells (PBMCs), collected at new diagnosis, from a patient treated with antithyroid drugs. The receptor set was obtained from a female donor with Graves disease.

This clonotype came up many times. The chain links TRBV20-1 to TRBJ1-2, with TRBD1 identical over 12 bases. Germline CDR1 and CDR2: DFQATT and SNEGSKA (reference sequence). The CDR3 has 14 residues. V lost 5 bases and J lost 6; bases outside the gene matches: 7. DNA of the CDR3: TGCAGTGCTTCCGCCGGGACAGGGGGCGATGGCTACACCTTC. This translates into CSASAGTGGDGYTF.

This clonotype has just one count. A far larger clone is a single base away, which makes a read error likely. Because the CDR3 is missing its conserved closing phenylalanine or tryptophan, this is likely a read error. This sequence joins TRBV11-3 and TRBJ2-1; D remains unclear. The J call may be in error: the DNA end matches TRBJ2-5 better. Germline V gene sequence: CDR1 SGHNT, CDR2 YENEEA. The length of the CDR3 is 11 residues. The CDR3 DNA reads TGTGCCAGCAGCCAAGAAGAGACCCAGTACTCC. Protein product: CASSQEETQYS.

In this sample, this clonotype turned up a few times. The chain combines TRBV7-2 with TRBJ1-4; weak D call: TRBD1 (6 bases). The V gene's germline CDR1 is SGHTA and CDR2 FQGNSA. V was pared by 5 bases and J by 7 bases, with 20 bases between. CDR3 length: 16 residues. CDR3 DNA: TGTGCCAGCAGCCAGGCGGGGGGGGGCTTTGGTGAAAAACTGTTTTTT. This sequence encodes CASSQAGGGFGEKLFF.